This TCR beta chain derives from a study of blood T cell repertoires in COVID-19. Study in general: The study drew acute and convalescent COVID-19 samples from the United States, Italy and Spain. Nucleic acid was either cDNA or gDNA, and it came from T cells, B-cell-depleted T cells, or PBMCs.

Either two negative PCRs, clearance, or symptom resolution qualified Cohort 3 donors as recovered. Per the authors' pipeline: Estimation of nucleated cell counts relied on the amplification of reference gene primers. Profiling relied on immunoSEQ multiplex PCR, and the TCRdb table lists in-frame clones only, not all of them. V, J and clone size are those of that table, while D and trimming were read from the DNA. The table shows about 300,000 clones, with around 86% occurring only once. The CDR3 is 14 amino acids. V shed 3 bases and J shed 1 base, with 10 bases lying between them. The germline CDR1 and CDR2 sequences are SGHRS and YFSETQ.

The rearrangement joins TRBV5-1 to TRBJ1-1; possible D gene TRBD1, 6 bases. Material: PBMCs or T cells enriched from blood (not recorded which). This TCR derives from a man aged 55 to 70 who had recovered from COVID-19. As DNA, the CDR3 is TGCGCCAGCAGCTGGGACACCCGGAACACTGAAGCTTTCTTT. Translation: CASSWDTRNTEAFF. Full variable domain (outside the CDR3, taken from reference TRBV5-1 and TRBJ1-1): KAGVTQTPRYLIKTRGQQVTLSCSPISGHRSVSWYQQTPGQGLQFLFEYFSETQRNKGNFPGRFSGRQFSNSRSEMNVSTLELGDSALYLCASSWDTRNTEAFFGQGTRLTVV.